The next 20 T cell receptor beta chains were all read from a single sample in a study of molecular identifiers for immune sequencing clone quantification. TCRdb called the PCR reads again in MiXCR, with one record for every CDR3 protein. The data show some 65,000 distinct CDR3 sequences, with around a sixth seen just once and 1.5% to 1.9% held by the top ten. The sample consisted of naive CD8+ T cells from blood, with Jurkat cell RNA spiked in. Subset indicated: FACS-sorted CD8+CD4-CCR7+CD45RA+ naive T cells. The receptors come from a human donor in good health. Some libraries in this study had Jurkat cell RNA spiked in.

With respect to this clonotype: This sequence may be a read error, since a much larger clone differs from it by one base. The chain employs TRBV7-8 and TRBJ1-4; D uncertain. CDR1 is SGHVS and CDR2 is FQNEAQ in the germline V gene. CDR3 length: 14 amino acids. V was trimmed by 3 bases and J by 2 bases, leaving 7 bases between them. CDR3 sequence (DNA): TGTGCCAGCAGCTTTTCACAGACTAATGAAAAACTGTTTTTT. The encoded protein is CASSFSQTNEKLFF.

The chain combines TRBV4-1 with TRBJ2-1; possible D gene TRBD2, 6 bases. Germline CDR1 reads MGHRA; CDR2 reads YSYEKL. Trimming stripped 0 bases from V and 5 bases from J, with 11 bases between. CDR3 length equals 15 residues. In DNA form, the CDR3 reads TGCGCCAGCAGCCAAGACTCGGGGGAGGACAATGAGCAGTTCTTC. As protein: CASSQDSGEDNEQFF.

This clonotype has ten or more counts. V gene TRBV7-8 combines with J gene TRBJ2-1; 10 positions match TRBD2. Germline V CDR1 and CDR2: SGHVS, FQNEAQ. This CDR3 region has 16 residues. V shed 4 bases, J shed 3 bases, and the junction held 6 bases outside the gene matches. The CDR3 sequence: CASSSFIAGGYNEQFF. DNA of the CDR3: TGTGCCAGCAGCTCATTTATAGCGGGGGGCTACAATGAGCAGTTCTTC.

This clonotype was detected ten times or more. The V gene is TRBV2, the J gene TRBJ2-3; D call uncertain. Trimming left V 6 bases short and J 1 base short, with 17 bases between. The germline V gene encodes CDR1 SNHLY and CDR2 FYNNEI. The CDR3 contains 16 residues. This CDR3 reads CASRHKAFRGTDTQYF. For the CDR3, the DNA is TGTGCCAGCAGGCACAAAGCGTTCCGCGGCACAGATACGCAGTATTTT.

This clonotype was seen many times. This chain connects TRBV7-2 to TRBJ2-7; D is uncertain. CDR1 is SGHTA and CDR2 is FQGNSA in the germline V gene. V was trimmed by 2 bases and J by 10 bases, leaving 15 bases between them. The length of the CDR3 is 13 residues. The CDR3 sequence: CASSLFPRSDQYF. Here the CDR3 DNA reads TGTGCCAGCAGCTTATTCCCCAGATCGGATCAGTACTTC.

This clonotype was seen ten or more times. The chain uses TRBV27 and TRBJ2-1; TRBD2 agrees at 16 bases. The germline V gene has CDR1 MNHEY and CDR2 SMNVEV (reference sequence). The CDR3 consists of 21 residues. Trimming cost V 6 bases and J 9 bases; bases outside gene matches: 23. This chain's CDR3 is CASSIRDASGLAGGPFGEQFF. CDR3 DNA sequence: TGTGCCAGCAGCATAAGGGACGCATCGGGACTAGCGGGAGGGCCTTTCGGTGAGCAGTTCTTC.

This clonotype was detected many times. This chain joins TRBV12-3 or TRBV12-4 and TRBJ2-3; D unresolved. With 4 bases removed from V and 2 bases from J, the gap between germline ends came to 7 bases. The CDR3 sequence is 13 residues long. CDR3 sequence reads: CASSWGPTDTQYF. Here the CDR3 DNA reads TGTGCCAGCAGTTGGGGTCCCACAGATACGCAGTATTTT.

This clonotype was found many times. The chain carries TRBV28 and TRBJ2-7; no clear D gene. The CDR3 loop spans 12 amino acids. CDR1 and CDR2 (germline): MDHEN, SYDVKM. The V end lost 6 bases, the J end lost 2 bases, and 8 bases lay between the germline ends. The CDR3 reads CASRIGAYEQYF. CDR3 DNA sequence: TGTGCCAGCAGGATTGGAGCCTACGAGCAGTACTTC.

A word on this clonotype: A much larger clone differs by one base, so this may be a read error. The rearrangement uses TRBV20-1 and TRBJ1-1, with TRBD1 matching over 8 bases. CDR1 and CDR2 (germline): DFQATT, SNEGSKA (reference sequence). CDR3 size: 14 residues. The CDR3 DNA sequence: TGCAGTGCTAGAGACAGGGGGCGCCGAACTGGAGCTTTCTTT. Translating gives CSARDRGRRTGAFF.

J is TRBJ2-7 and V is TRBV19, with 8 bases fitting TRBD2. CDR1 is LNHDA, CDR2 SQIVND, per germline (reference sequence). V was clipped by 5 bases and J by 2 bases; unmatched bases: 5. The CDR3 loop spans 14 amino acids. As DNA, the CDR3 is TGTGCCAGTAGTTGGCGGGAGGCGACCTACGAGCAGTACTTC. Amino acids: CASSWREATYEQYF.

A remark on this clonotype: This may come from a read error, since a much larger clone is one base off. CDR3 region: CASSIAGGYEQYF. The CDR3 DNA reads as TGTGCCAGCAGTATAGCGGGAGGCTACGAGCAGTACTTC. The chain recombines TRBV27 with TRBJ2-7; 10 positions agree with TRBD2. The CDR3 loop spans 13 amino acids. Germline values: CDR1 MNHEY, CDR2 SMNVEV (reference sequence). The V and J ends lost 5 bases and 3 bases, in that order; junction bases with no gene match: 1.

This clonotype was picked up many times. The rearrangement links TRBV13 to TRBJ2-7; D is undetermined. This CDR3 has 12 residues. Germline-derived CDR1 and CDR2 are PRHDT and FYEKMQ (reference sequence). V lost 5 bases and J lost 3, with 8 bases in between. The CDR3 loop is CASSPGNYEQYF. The CDR3 DNA reads TGTGCCAGCAGCCCCGGTAACTACGAGCAGTACTTC.

This clonotype came up many times. The chain joins TRBV9 to TRBJ2-7; perhaps TRBD2 as D (6 bases). The CDR3 has 14 amino acids. Germline loops: CDR1 SGDLS, CDR2 YYNGEE. V lost 0 bases, J lost 5 bases, and 12 bases lay in between. The DNA for the CDR3 is TGTGCCAGCAGCGTAGTTGGAGCGGGTGACGAGCAGTACTTC. Protein product: CASSVVGAGDEQYF.

This clonotype came up many times. The V call is TRBV30, the J call TRBJ2-7; no firm D call. This CDR3 region has 11 residues. The germline gives CDR1 GTSNPN, CDR2 SVGIG (reference sequence). CDR3 sequence (DNA): TGTGCTTTGGCCCACGGCTTCGAGCAGTACTTC. It encodes CALAHGFEQYF.

J is TRBJ2-7 and V is TRBV27, with a possible D match to TRBD1 (6 bases). Germline lookup yields CDR1 MNHEY and CDR2 SMNVEV (reference sequence). The V end lost 7 bases, the J end lost 5 bases, and 18 bases lay between the germline ends. CDR3 length: 14 residues. The CDR3 loop is CASIKNMGADEQYF. CDR3 nucleotide sequence: TGTGCCAGCATCAAGAACATGGGGGCGGACGAGCAGTACTTC.

The CDR3 nucleotides are TGTGCCAGTAGTATTTACTCTAGCACAGATACGCAGCATTTT. It specifies CASSIYSSTDTQHF. The chain is built from TRBV19 and TRBJ2-3, with D uncertain. The better agreement between TRBJ1-5 and the DNA end casts doubt on the J call. Germline CDR1 LNHDA, CDR2 SQIVND (reference sequence). CDR3 length equals 14 residues.

There are many counts of this clonotype. J is TRBJ2-3 and V is TRBV6-6; a possible D gene is TRBD2 (5 bases). Trimming left V 2 bases short and J 11 bases short, with 20 bases between. There are 15 residues in the CDR3. Germline-derived CDR1 and CDR2 are MNHNY and SVGAGI (reference sequence). CDR3 nucleotide sequence: TGTGCCAGCAGTTACCACGGCCGCGACGGCCGGGGGCAGTATTTT. Protein sequence: CASSYHGRDGRGQYF.

By share, this clonotype ranks as medium-sized. The chain couples TRBV20-1 to TRBJ2-3; 10 bases align to TRBD2. Per the germline V gene, CDR1 is DFQATT and CDR2 is SNEGSKA (reference sequence). This CDR3 comprises 16 residues. J was trimmed by 2 bases and V by 3 bases; bases with no gene match: 8. In DNA, the CDR3 is TGCAGTGCTAGCGTCGTTAGCGGGAGGTTCACAGATACGCAGTATTTT. Amino acids: CSASVVSGRFTDTQYF.

This clonotype was seen ten or more times. The V and J genes are TRBV3-1 and TRBJ1-1; no clear D. Germline V gives CDR1 LGHDT, CDR2 YNNKEL (reference sequence). V lost 3 bases, J lost 0 bases, and 11 bases lay in between. The CDR3 totals 15 residues. DNA of the CDR3: TGTGCCAGCAGCCAGAAGACGGTGATGAACACTGAAGCTTTCTTT. It encodes CASSQKTVMNTEAFF.

The chain couples TRBV29-1 to TRBJ2-1, with TRBD2 matching over 11 bases. The CDR3 has 17 residues. Looked up from germline, CDR1 is SQVTM and CDR2 is ANQGSEA. The trim removed 0 bases at V and 6 bases at J, leaving 10 bases unmatched. The CDR3 loop reads CSVEDSVIAGGSNEQFF. CDR3 nucleotide sequence: TGCAGCGTTGAAGATAGCGTGATAGCGGGGGGGTCCAATGAGCAGTTCTTC.